This TCR beta chain was identified in a study of monozygotic twins with cystic fibrosis. Study at large: Library input was about 3 micrograms of fragmented DNA, with approximately 16 PCR cycles.

As regards this clone: Its specificity is not known.

TCRdb's copy holds only in-frame clones and misses some; the assay was immunoSEQ multiplex PCR. The sample carries approximately 24,000 clones, around nine tenths recorded once. CDR3 length: 13 residues. The germline gives CDR1 SQVTM, CDR2 ANQGSEA. V was clipped by 5 bases and J by 6 bases, with 16 bases between them. Study outcomes and limitations: No link emerged between shared CDR3 counts and age, concordance or severity.

The clonotype originates from a woman in her 30s with cystic fibrosis. V usage is TRBV29-1 and J usage is TRBJ1-2; no clear D gene. Sequencing input: blood. This CDR3 reads CSVSPEGRDGYTF. The CDR3 DNA is TGCAGCGTTTCCCCAGAGGGTAGGGATGGCTACACCTTC.